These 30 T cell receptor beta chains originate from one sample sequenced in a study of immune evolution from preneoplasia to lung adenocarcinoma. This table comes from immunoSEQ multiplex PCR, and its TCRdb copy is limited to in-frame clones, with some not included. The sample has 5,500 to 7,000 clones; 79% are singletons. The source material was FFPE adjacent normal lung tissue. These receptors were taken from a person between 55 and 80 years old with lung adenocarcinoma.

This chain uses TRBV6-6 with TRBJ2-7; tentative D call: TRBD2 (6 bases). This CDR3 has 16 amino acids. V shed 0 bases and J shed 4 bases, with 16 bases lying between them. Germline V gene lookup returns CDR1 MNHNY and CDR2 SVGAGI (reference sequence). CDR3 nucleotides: TGTGCCAGCAGTTACTCCGAGGAGGGTTCCGGGTACGAGCAGTACTTC. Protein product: CASSYSEEGSGYEQYF.

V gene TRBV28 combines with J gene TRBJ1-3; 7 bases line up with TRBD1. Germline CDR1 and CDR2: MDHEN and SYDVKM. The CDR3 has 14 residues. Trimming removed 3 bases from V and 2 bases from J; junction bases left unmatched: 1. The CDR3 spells CASSFQGAGNTIYF. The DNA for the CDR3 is TGTGCCAGCAGTTTTCAGGGGGCTGGAAACACCATATATTTT.

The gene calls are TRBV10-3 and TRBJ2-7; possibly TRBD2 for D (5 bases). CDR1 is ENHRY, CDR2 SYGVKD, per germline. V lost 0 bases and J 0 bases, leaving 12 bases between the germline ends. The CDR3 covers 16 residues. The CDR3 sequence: CAISESWTGSSYEQYF. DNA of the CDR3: TGTGCCATCAGTGAGTCTTGGACTGGGAGCTCCTACGAGCAGTACTTC.

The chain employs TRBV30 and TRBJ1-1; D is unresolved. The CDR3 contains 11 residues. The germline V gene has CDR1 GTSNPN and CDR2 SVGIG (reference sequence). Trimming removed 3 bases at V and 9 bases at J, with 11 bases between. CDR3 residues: CAWRLLRQAFF. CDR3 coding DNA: TGTGCCTGGAGGCTCTTAAGGCAAGCTTTCTTT. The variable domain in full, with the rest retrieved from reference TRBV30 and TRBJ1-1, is SQTIHQWPATLVQPVGSPLSLECTVEGTSNPNLYWYRQAAGRGLQLLFYSVGIGQISSEVPQNLSASRPQDRQFILSSKKLLLSDSGFYLCAWRLLRQAFFGQGTRLTVV.

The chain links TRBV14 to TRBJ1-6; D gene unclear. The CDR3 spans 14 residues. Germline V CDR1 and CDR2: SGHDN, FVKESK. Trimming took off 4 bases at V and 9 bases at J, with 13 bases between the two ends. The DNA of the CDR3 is TGTGCCAGCAGCCCCCAAGGTATCGGTTCACCCCTCCACTTT. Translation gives CASSPQGIGSPLHF.

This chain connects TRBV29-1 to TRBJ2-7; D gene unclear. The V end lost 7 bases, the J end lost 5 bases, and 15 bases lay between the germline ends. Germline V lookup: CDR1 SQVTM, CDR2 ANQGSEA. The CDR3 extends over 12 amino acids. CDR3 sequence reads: CSAYETEHEQYF. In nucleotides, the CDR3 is TGCAGCGCGTACGAAACGGAGCACGAGCAGTACTTC.

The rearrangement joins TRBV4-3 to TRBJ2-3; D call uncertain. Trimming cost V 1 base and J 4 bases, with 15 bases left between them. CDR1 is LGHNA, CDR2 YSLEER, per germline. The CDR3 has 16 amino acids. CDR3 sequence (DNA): TGCGCCAGCAGCCAAGGAGTCCTAGGTGGGGCAGATACGCAGTATTTT. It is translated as CASSQGVLGGADTQYF.

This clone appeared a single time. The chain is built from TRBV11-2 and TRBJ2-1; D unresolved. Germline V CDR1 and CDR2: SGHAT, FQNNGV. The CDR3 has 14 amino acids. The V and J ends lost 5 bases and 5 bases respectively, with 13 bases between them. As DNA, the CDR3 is TGTGCCAGCAGCCGCGTCCAGGAAGACAATGAGCAGTTCTTC. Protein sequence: CASSRVQEDNEQFF.

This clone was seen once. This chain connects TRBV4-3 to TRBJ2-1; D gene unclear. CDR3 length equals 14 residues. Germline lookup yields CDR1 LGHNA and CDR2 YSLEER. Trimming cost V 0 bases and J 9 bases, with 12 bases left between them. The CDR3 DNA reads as TGCGCCAGCAGCCAAGATTGGAGAACGGGTGAGCAGTTCTTC. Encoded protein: CASSQDWRTGEQFF.

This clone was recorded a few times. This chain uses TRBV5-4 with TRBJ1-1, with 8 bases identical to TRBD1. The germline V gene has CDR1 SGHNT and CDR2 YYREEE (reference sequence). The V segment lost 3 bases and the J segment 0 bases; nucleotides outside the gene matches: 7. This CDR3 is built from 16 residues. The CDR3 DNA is TGTGCCAGCAGCTCCTCAAGACAGGGGCTGAACACTGAAGCTTTCTTT. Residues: CASSSSRQGLNTEAFF.

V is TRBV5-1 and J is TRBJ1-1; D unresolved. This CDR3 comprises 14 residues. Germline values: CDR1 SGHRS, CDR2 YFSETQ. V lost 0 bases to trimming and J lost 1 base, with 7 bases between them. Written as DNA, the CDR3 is TGCGCCAGCAGCTTGGGAATTAAGAACACTGAAGCTTTCTTT. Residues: CASSLGIKNTEAFF. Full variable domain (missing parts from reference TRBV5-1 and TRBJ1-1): KAGVTQTPRYLIKTRGQQVTLSCSPISGHRSVSWYQQTPGQGLQFLFEYFSETQRNKGNFPGRFSGRQFSNSRSEMNVSTLELGDSALYLCASSLGIKNTEAFFGQGTRLTVV.

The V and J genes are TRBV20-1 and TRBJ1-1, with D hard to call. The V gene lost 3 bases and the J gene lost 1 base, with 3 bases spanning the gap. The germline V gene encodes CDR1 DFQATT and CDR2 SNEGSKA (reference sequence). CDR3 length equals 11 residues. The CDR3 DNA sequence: TGCAGTGCTAGTAAGAACACTGAAGCTTTCTTT. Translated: CSASKNTEAFF.

The CDR3 loop is CASSQEQVYGYTF. The CDR3 coding sequence is TGTGCCAGCAGCCAAGAACAGGTCTATGGCTACACCTTC. The rearrangement links TRBV4-2 to TRBJ1-2; a weak D match, TRBD1 (5 bases). The CDR3 consists of 13 residues. Germline V CDR1 and CDR2: LGHNA, YNFKEQ. The ends were cut back, 0 bases at V and 4 bases at J, with 6 bases in the middle.

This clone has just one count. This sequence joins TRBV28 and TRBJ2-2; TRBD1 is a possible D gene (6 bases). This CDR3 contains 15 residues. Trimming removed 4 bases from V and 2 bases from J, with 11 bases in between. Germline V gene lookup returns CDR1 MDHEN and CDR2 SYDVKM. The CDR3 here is CASSSPGQNTGELFF. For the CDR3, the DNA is TGTGCCAGCAGTTCCCCGGGACAAAACACCGGGGAGCTGTTTTTT.

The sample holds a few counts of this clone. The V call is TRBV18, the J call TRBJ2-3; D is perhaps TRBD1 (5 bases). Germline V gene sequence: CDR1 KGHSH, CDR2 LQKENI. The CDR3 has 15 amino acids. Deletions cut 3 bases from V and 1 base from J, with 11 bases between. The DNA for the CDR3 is TGTGCCAGCTCACCGCAACAGGCCCGCACAGATACGCAGTATTTT. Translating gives CASSPQQARTDTQYF.

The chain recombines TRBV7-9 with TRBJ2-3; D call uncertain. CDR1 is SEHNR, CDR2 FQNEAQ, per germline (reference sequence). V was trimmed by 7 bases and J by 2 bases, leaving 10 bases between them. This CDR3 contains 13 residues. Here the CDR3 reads CASTNGPTDTQYF. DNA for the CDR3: TGTGCCAGCACCAACGGCCCCACAGATACGCAGTATTTT.

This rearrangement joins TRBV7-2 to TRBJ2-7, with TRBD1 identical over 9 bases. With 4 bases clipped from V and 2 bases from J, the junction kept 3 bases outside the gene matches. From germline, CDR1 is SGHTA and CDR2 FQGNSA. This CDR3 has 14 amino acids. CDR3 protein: CASSSRQGAYEQYF. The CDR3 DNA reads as TGTGCCAGCAGCTCACGACAGGGGGCCTACGAGCAGTACTTC.

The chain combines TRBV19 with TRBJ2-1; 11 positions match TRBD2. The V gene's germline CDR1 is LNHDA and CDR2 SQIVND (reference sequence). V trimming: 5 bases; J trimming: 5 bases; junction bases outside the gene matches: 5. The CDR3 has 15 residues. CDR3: CASSGGLAANNEQFF. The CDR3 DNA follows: TGTGCCAGTAGTGGGGGACTAGCGGCGAACAATGAGCAGTTCTTC.

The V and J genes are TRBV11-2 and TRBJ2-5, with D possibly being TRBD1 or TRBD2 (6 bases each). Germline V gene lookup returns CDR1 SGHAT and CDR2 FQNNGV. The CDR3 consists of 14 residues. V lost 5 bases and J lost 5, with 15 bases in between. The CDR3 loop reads CASSTWGAGETQYF. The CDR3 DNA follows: TGTGCCAGCAGCACTTGGGGGGCGGGGGAGACCCAGTACTTC.

The DNA of the CDR3 is TGTGCCAGCAGCTTGTCAAGTGGAGCCCAGAGCTCCTACAATGAGCAGTTCTTC. Residues: CASSLSSGAQSSYNEQFF. V gene TRBV5-6 combines with J gene TRBJ2-1; D ambiguous. The germline gives CDR1 SGHDT, CDR2 YYEEEE. The CDR3 totals 18 residues. V was trimmed by 1 base and J by 0 bases, leaving 17 bases between them.

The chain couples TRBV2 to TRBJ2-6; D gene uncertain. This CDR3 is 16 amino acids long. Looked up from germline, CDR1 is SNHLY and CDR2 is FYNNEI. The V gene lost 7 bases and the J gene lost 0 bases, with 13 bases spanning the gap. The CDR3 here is CASTAPLLSGANVLTF. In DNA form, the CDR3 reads TGTGCCAGCACCGCACCCCTTCTCTCTGGGGCCAACGTCCTGACTTTC.

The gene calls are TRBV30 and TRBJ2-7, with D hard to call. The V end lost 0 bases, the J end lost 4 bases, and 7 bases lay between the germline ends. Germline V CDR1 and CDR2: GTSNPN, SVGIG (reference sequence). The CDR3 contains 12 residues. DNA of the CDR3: TGTGCCTGGAGTGTAGGACCGTACGAGCAGTACTTC. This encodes CAWSVGPYEQYF.

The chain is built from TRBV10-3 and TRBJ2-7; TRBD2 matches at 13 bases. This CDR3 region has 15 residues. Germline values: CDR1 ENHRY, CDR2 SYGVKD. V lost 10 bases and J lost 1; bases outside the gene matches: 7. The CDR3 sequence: CATGGLAGASYEQYF. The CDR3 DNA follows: TGTGCCACCGGAGGACTAGCGGGGGCTTCCTACGAGCAGTACTTC.

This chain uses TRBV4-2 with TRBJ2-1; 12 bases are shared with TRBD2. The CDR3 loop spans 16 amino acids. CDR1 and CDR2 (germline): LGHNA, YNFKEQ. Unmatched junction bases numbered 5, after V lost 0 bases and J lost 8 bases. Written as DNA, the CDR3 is TGTGCCAGCAGCCAAGATATGGCTAGCGGGGGGGATGAGCAGTTCTTC. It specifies CASSQDMASGGDEQFF.

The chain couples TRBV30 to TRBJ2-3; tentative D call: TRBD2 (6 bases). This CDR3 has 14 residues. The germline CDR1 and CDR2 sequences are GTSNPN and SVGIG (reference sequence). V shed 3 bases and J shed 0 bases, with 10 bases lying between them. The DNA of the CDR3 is TGTGCCTGGAGGGAAGCGGGTAGCACAGATACGCAGTATTTT. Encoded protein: CAWREAGSTDTQYF. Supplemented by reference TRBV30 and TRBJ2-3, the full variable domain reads SQTIHQWPATLVQPVGSPLSLECTVEGTSNPNLYWYRQAAGRGLQLLFYSVGIGQISSEVPQNLSASRPQDRQFILSSKKLLLSDSGFYLCAWREAGSTDTQYFGPGTRLTVL.

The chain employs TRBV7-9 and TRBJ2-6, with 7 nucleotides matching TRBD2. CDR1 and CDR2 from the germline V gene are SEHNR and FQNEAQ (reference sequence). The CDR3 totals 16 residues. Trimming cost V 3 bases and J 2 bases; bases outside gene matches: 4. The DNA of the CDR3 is TGTGCCAGCAGCTTTCGAGCGGGACCTGGGGCCAACGTCCTGACTTTC. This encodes CASSFRAGPGANVLTF.

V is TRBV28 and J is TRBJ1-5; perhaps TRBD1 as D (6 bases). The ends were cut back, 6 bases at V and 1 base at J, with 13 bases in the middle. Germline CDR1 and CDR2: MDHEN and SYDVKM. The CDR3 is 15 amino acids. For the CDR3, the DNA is TGTGCCAGCAGGCAGAGGGGGGTCAGCAATCAGCCCCAGCATTTT. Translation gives CASRQRGVSNQPQHF.

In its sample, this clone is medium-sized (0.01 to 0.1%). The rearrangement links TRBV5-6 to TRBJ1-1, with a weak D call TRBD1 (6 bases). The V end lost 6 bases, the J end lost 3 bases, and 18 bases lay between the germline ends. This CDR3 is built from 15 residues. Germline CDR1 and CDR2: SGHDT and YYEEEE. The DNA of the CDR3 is TGTGCCAGCACCCCGGGGGCAGGGGAATACACTGAAGCTTTCTTT. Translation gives CASTPGAGEYTEAFF.

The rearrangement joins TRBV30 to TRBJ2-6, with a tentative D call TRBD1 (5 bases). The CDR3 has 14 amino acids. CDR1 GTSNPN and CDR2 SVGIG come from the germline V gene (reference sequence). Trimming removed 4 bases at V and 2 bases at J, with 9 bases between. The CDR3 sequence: CAWIQGTGANVLTF. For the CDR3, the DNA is TGTGCCTGGATCCAGGGAACTGGGGCCAACGTCCTGACTTTC.

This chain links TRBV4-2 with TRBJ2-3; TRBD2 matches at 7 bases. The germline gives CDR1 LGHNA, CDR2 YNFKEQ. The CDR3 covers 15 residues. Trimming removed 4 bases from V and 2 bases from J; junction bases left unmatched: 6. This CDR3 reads CASSPTSVVTDTQYF. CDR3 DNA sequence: TGTGCCAGCAGCCCCACTAGCGTAGTCACAGATACGCAGTATTTT.